The 17 T cell receptor beta chains reported below all come from one sample, sequenced in a study of tumor-infiltrating lymphocytes in primary liver carcinoma. Using a constant-region primer together with ProtoScript II reverse transcriptase, TCR beta cDNA was made from roughly 500 ng of total RNA. Slightly modified ARM-PCR, run as three nested multiplex PCR rounds, produced the TCR beta libraries. Each of the first two PCR rounds ran approximately 11 cycles with TRBV1-TRBV30 forward and C-beta reverse primers. MiXCR, run by TCRdb on the multiplex PCR reads, gives a single entry per CDR3 protein. This table has some 100,000 distinct CDR3 sequences, 55% to 80% appearing once. DNA and RNA were both co-extracted from 20-30 mg of bulk tissue that had not been sorted. Sequencing was done on a sample of liver tumor tissue from sampling region 2. Subset reported: tumor region T2, inferior pole. The receptors originated from a woman aged 55-69 years with primary liver carcinoma and hepatitis B virus infection.

Comments on this clonotype: At one end the junction does not follow the germline gene, possibly because of a read error. The chain joins TRBV11-3 to TRBJ2-3; 7 bases are a match to TRBD2. The germline CDR1 and CDR2 sequences are SGHNT and YENEEA. The length of the CDR3 is 14 residues. The CDR3 region has the DNA TGTGCCTGCAGCTTCAGGACTAGGAGAGATACGCAGTATTTT. Protein product: CACSFRTRRDTQYF.

The table lists this clonotype with many counts. The CDR3 loop is CASSQDLGPGNIQYF. CDR3 bases: TGTGCCAGCAGCCAAGATTTGGGCCCGGGCAACATTCAGTACTTC. The chain uses TRBV14 and TRBJ2-4; the D is unclear. The CDR3 is 15 residues long. V lost 0 bases, J lost 7 bases, and 13 bases lay in between. Germline V lookup: CDR1 SGHDN, CDR2 FVKESK.

Relative to its sample, this clonotype is medium-sized. The chain has TRBV11-3 and TRBJ1-1, with D possibly TRBD1 on 5 matching bases. Trimming cost V 5 bases and J 0 bases, with 10 bases left between them. Germline V lookup: CDR1 SGHNT, CDR2 YENEEA. The CDR3 length is 14 residues. The CDR3 DNA sequence: TGTGCCAGCAGCCCACGACAGCTGAACACTGAAGCTTTCTTT. Translating it yields CASSPRQLNTEAFF.

A note on this clonotype: The junction does not match germline at one end; this may be a read error. The genes are TRBV5-1 and TRBJ2-7; TRBD1 might be the D (6 bases). This CDR3 contains 14 residues. Germline V gene lookup returns CDR1 SGHRS and CDR2 YFSETQ. CDR3 DNA sequence: TGCGCCAACAGCTTGGACAGCCAAGCCTACGAGAAGTACTTC. Translation gives CANSLDSQAYEKYF. The entire variable domain, with the rest obtained from reference TRBV5-1 and TRBJ2-7, is as follows: KAGVTQTPRYLIKTRGQQVTLSCSPISGHRSVSWYQQTPGQGLQFLFEYFSETQRNKGNFPGRFSGRQFSNSRSEMNVSTLELGDSALYLCANSLDSQAYEKYFGPGTRLTVT.

The chain uses TRBV11-2 and TRBJ1-1; TRBD1 might be the D (6 bases). CDR3 length: 16 residues. Looked up from germline, CDR1 is SGHAT and CDR2 is FQNNGV. Trimming took off 1 base at V and 1 base at J, with 13 bases between the two ends. CDR3 sequence reads: CASSLASGAANTEAFF. CDR3 nucleotide sequence: TGTGCCAGCAGCTTAGCGTCGGGGGCAGCGAACACTGAAGCTTTCTTT.

Details on this clonotype: One junction end does not reproduce the germline sequence, and a read error may be involved. V and J are TRBV11-2 and TRBJ2-1, with TRBD2 as a possible D gene (5 bases). Germline values: CDR1 SGHAT, CDR2 FQNNGV. The CDR3 is 15 residues long. This chain's CDR3 is CASSLEGGSLGEQFF. CDR3 in DNA: TGCGCCAGCAGCTTAGAGGGCGGAAGTCTCGGTGAGCAGTTCTTC.

This clonotype occurred once. The rearrangement uses TRBV7-3 and TRBJ2-7, with D unclear. Trimming took off 11 bases at V and 7 bases at J, with 18 bases between the two ends. The CDR3 is 12 amino acids. Germline V gives CDR1 SGHTA, CDR2 FQGTGA. The CDR3, as DNA: TGTGCCCGTAGCTCACCCGTGAGTGAGCAGTACTTC. This gives the protein CARSSPVSEQYF.

A note on this clonotype: This could be a read error, since a much larger clone is one nucleotide away. The chain carries TRBV20-1 and TRBJ1-6, with D possibly TRBD1 on 6 matching bases. CDR3 size: 17 residues. V was clipped by 1 base and J by 0 bases, with 13 bases between them. The germline gives CDR1 DFQATT, CDR2 SNEGSKA (reference sequence). The DNA for the CDR3 is TGCAGTGCTAGAGTCGGGGGGCCGTGCTCCTATAATTCACCCCTCCACTTT. Translating it yields CSARVGGPCSYNSPLHF.

The chain combines TRBV2 with TRBJ1-5; TRBD1 aligns across 9 bases. CDR3 length: 17 residues. The V segment lost 6 bases and the J segment 6 bases; nucleotides outside the gene matches: 15. The germline gives CDR1 SNHLY, CDR2 FYNNEI. In DNA, the CDR3 is TGTGCCAGCAGCGCTCTCTCCGGGACAGGGCTTGGTCAGCCCCAGCATTTT. Its translation is CASSALSGTGLGQPQHF. The variable domain in full, completed from reference TRBV2 and TRBJ1-5, reads EPEVTQTPSHQVTQMGQEVILRCVPISNHLYFYWYRQILGQKVEFLVSFYNNEISEKSEIFDDQFSVERPDGSNFTLKIRSTKLEDSAMYFCASSALSGTGLGQPQHFGDGTRLSIL.

This clonotype was recorded a few times. The rearrangement links TRBV9 to TRBJ2-3, with D perhaps matching TRBD2 (5 bases). This CDR3 region has 13 residues. From germline, CDR1 is SGDLS and CDR2 YYNGEE. The V end lost 3 bases, the J end lost 7 bases, and 12 bases lay between the germline ends. CDR3 DNA: TGTGCCAGCAGCGCCCAACTAGAAAATACGCAGTATTTT. Translation gives CASSAQLENTQYF. Using reference TRBV9 and TRBJ2-3 for the parts outside the CDR3, the full variable domain is DSGVTQTPKHLITATGQRVTLRCSPRSGDLSVYWYQQSLDQGLQFLIQYYNGEERAKGNILERFSAQQFPDLHSELNLSSLELGDSALYFCASSAQLENTQYFGPGTRLTVL.

The count of this clonotype is one. The chain carries TRBV11-2 and TRBJ2-1; possible D gene TRBD2, 5 bases. V lost 0 bases, J lost 9 bases, and 15 bases lay in between. In germline, CDR1 is SGHAT, CDR2 FQNNGV. The CDR3 runs 15 residues. Here the CDR3 DNA reads TGTGCCAGCAGCTTAGAAGGAGGAAATATTGGTGAGCAGTTCTTC. Protein sequence: CASSLEGGNIGEQFF.

This chain uses TRBV11-3 with TRBJ2-1, with TRBD2 matching 9 bases. In germline, CDR1 is SGHNT, CDR2 YENEEA. The CDR3 consists of 18 residues. Trimming at V came to 7 bases and at J to 11 bases, leaving 24 bases not matched to a gene. This CDR3 is CASNSGQGGRAGYSKQFF. CDR3 nucleotides: TGTGCCAGCAACTCAGGTCAAGGCGGGAGGGCCGGCTACAGTAAGCAGTTCTTC.

About this clonotype: No conserved phenylalanine or tryptophan ends this CDR3, so it is likely a read error. The chain employs TRBV30 and TRBJ2-5, with 10 positions matching TRBD2. The J segment lost 5 bases and the V segment lost 4 bases, leaving 7 bases of the junction unmatched. From germline, CDR1 is GTSNPN and CDR2 SVGIG (reference sequence). The CDR3 sequence is 14 residues long. The DNA for the CDR3 is TGTGCCTGGAATCTAGCGGGAGTCGGCGAGACCCAGTACATC. Translating gives CAWNLAGVGETQYI.

Details on this clonotype: Just one base apart from a much larger clone, this may be a read error. The rearrangement joins TRBV21-1 to TRBJ2-4; the table gives TRBD1 as D, unverified against the DNA. TRBV21-1 is a recognized pseudogene. The CDR3 has 16 amino acids. CDR3 region: CASITPQGAFGDIQYF. The CDR3 bases are TGTGCCAGCATCACACCACAGGGGGCATTCGGGGACATTCAGTACTTC.

Comments on this clonotype: In this CDR3 the conserved last residue, phenylalanine or tryptophan, is missing, so a read error is likely. The chain links TRBV29-1 to TRBJ2-5; 7 positions match TRBD1. Germline loops: CDR1 SQVTM, CDR2 ANQGSEA. CDR3 length equals 14 residues. In nucleotides, the CDR3 is TGCAACGCCCCGGGACAGACTTACCAAGAGACCCAGTACTTA. Translation gives CNAPGQTYQETQYL.

The genes are TRBV11-1 and TRBJ2-2; D unresolved. Per germline, CDR1 SGHAT and CDR2 FQDESV (reference sequence). CDR3 length equals 14 residues. Deletions cut 10 bases from V and 15 bases from J, with 27 bases between. CDR3 sequence reads: CAIRPSLDTGQLFF. The DNA for the CDR3 is TGTGCCATCAGACCGAGCCTTGACACCGGGCAGTTGTTTTTT.

The sample holds one count of this clonotype. The CDR3 carries no conserved terminal phenylalanine or tryptophan, so it likely arises from a read error. This sequence joins TRBV12-3 or TRBV12-4 and TRBJ2-5; perhaps D is TRBD1 or TRBD2 (6 bases each). The CDR3 length is 16 residues. CDR3 loop: CASAGWLVGGQEAQYS. CDR3 nucleotides: TGTGCCAGTGCAGGGTGGTTGGTGGGGGGACAAGAGGCCCAGTACTCC.